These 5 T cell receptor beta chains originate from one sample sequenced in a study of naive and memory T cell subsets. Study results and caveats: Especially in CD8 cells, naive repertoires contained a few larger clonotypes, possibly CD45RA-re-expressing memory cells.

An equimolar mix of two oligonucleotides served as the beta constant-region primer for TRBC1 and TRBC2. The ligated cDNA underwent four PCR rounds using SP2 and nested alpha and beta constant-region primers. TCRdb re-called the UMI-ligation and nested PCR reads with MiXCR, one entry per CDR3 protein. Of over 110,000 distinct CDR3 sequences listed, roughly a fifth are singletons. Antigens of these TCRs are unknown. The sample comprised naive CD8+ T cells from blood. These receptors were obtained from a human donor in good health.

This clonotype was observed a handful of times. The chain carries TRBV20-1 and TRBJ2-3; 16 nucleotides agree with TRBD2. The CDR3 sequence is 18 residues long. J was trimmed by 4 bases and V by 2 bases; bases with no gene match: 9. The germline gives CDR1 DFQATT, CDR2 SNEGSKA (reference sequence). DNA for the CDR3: TGCAGTGCTAGACCTCCGGGACTAGCGGGAGGGCCGGCAGATACGCAGTATTTT. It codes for CSARPPGLAGGPADTQYF.

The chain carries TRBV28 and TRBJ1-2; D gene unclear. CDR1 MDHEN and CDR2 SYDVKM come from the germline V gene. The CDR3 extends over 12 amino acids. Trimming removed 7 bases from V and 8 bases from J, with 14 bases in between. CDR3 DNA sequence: TGTGCCAGCACCGACCTACTATACGGCTACACCTTC. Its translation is CASTDLLYGYTF.

The chain's CDR3 is CASSEPNLGQPEQYF. The CDR3 nucleotides are TGTGCCAGCAGCGAGCCTAATCTTGGACAGCCCGAGCAGTACTTC. This chain connects TRBV7-8 to TRBJ2-7; TRBD1 is a possible D gene (6 bases). V lost 5 bases, J lost 6 bases, and 20 bases lay in between. Per germline, CDR1 SGHVS and CDR2 FQNEAQ. The CDR3 spans 15 residues.

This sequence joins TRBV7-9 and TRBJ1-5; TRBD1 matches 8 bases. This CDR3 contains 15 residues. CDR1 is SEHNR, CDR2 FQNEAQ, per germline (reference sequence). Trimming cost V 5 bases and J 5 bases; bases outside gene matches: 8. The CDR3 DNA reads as TGTGCCAGCAGCCAAACCGGGACAGGTTATCAGCCCCAGCATTTT. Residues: CASSQTGTGYQPQHF.

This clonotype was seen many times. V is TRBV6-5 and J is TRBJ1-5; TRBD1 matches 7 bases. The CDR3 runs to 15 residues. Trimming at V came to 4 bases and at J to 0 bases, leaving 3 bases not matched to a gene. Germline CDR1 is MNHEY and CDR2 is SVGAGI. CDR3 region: CASSSTGDSNQPQHF. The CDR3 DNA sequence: TGTGCCAGCAGTTCCACAGGGGATAGCAATCAGCCCCAGCATTTT.